The 26 T cell receptor beta chains presented below share a single source sample, sequenced in a study of blood T cell repertoires in COVID-19. Using immunoSEQ multiplex PCR, the repertoire was profiled, and TCRdb retains in-frame clones only, with some absent. The sample yields roughly 180,000 clones, about 78% seen once. Sequencing was performed on peripheral blood. The receptors were sampled from a woman aged 45-65 years with active or convalescent COVID-19.

This clone was detected a few times. The chain employs TRBV30 and TRBJ1-2; D is unclear. This CDR3 spans 13 amino acids. Germline CDR1 reads GTSNPN; CDR2 reads SVGIG (reference sequence). Trimming removed 7 bases at V and 9 bases at J, with 21 bases between. The CDR3 is CASRRYTPGSYTF. CDR3 sequence (DNA): TGTGCCTCAAGACGGTATACCCCAGGTAGCTACACCTTC. Full variable domain (rest looked up from reference TRBV30 and TRBJ1-2): SQTIHQWPATLVQPVGSPLSLECTVEGTSNPNLYWYRQAAGRGLQLLFYSVGIGQISSEVPQNLSASRPQDRQFILSSKKLLLSDSGFYLCASRRYTPGSYTFGSGTRLTVV.

The chain's CDR3 is CASSPGTPEAFF. The CDR3 coding sequence is TGTGCCAGCAGTCCCGGGACACCCGAAGCTTTCTTT. The chain is built from TRBV28 and TRBJ1-1, with D tentatively TRBD1 (6 bases). This CDR3 has 12 amino acids. The germline V and J ends were trimmed by 5 bases and 8 bases, with 12 bases remaining between them. Germline V gene lookup returns CDR1 MDHEN and CDR2 SYDVKM.

The gene calls are TRBV2 and TRBJ1-3; possibly TRBD1 for D (5 bases). The CDR3 length is 13 residues. The germline V and J ends were trimmed by 6 bases and 2 bases, with 8 bases remaining between them. Germline values: CDR1 SNHLY, CDR2 FYNNEI. The CDR3 DNA follows: TGTGCCAGCAGCAGGGAACCTGGAAACACCATATATTTT. It encodes CASSREPGNTIYF.

For the CDR3, the DNA is TGTGCCAGCTCACCACCATCGACAGGCGCTGGAAACACCATATATTTT. It yields the protein CASSPPSTGAGNTIYF. The rearrangement uses TRBV18 and TRBJ1-3; tentative D call: TRBD1 (6 bases). The V gene's germline CDR1 is KGHSH and CDR2 LQKENI. Trimming pared 0 bases from V and 2 bases from J, leaving 11 bases between. The CDR3 contains 16 residues.

The chain combines TRBV5-8 with TRBJ1-4; the match to TRBD1 covers 7 bases. V shed 1 base, J shed 3 bases, and the junction held 6 bases outside the gene matches. The germline CDR1 and CDR2 sequences are SGHTS and YDEGEE. The CDR3 extends over 16 amino acids. The CDR3 protein is CASSLRQGEANEKLFF. The CDR3, as DNA: TGTGCCAGCAGCTTGAGGCAGGGGGAGGCTAATGAAAAACTGTTTTTT.

V gene TRBV30 combines with J gene TRBJ1-4, with 8 positions matching TRBD1. Germline CDR1 reads GTSNPN; CDR2 reads SVGIG (reference sequence). The CDR3 loop spans 15 amino acids. V was pared by 0 bases and J by 8 bases, with 8 bases of the junction left unmatched. The CDR3 coding sequence is TGTGCCTGGAGTGTATCGGCAGGGGGCCAGGAAAAACTGTTTTTT. This sequence encodes CAWSVSAGGQEKLFF.

CDR3 in DNA: TGTGCCAGCAGGACCGCGGGGGGACAGGGCATGAACACTGAAGCTTTCTTT. Protein sequence: CASRTAGGQGMNTEAFF. The gene calls are TRBV28 and TRBJ1-1; TRBD1 matches at 9 bases. Germline V gene data show CDR1 as MDHEN and CDR2 as SYDVKM. The trim removed 6 bases at V and 0 bases at J, leaving 11 bases unmatched. The CDR3 covers 17 residues.

The chain employs TRBV12-3 or TRBV12-4 and TRBJ2-1; 8 bases align to TRBD1. V lost 2 bases to trimming and J lost 7 bases; unmatched junction nucleotides: 1. This CDR3 is built from 13 residues. The CDR3 nucleotides read TGTGCCAGCAGTTTAACAGGGGGAAATGAGCAGTTCTTC. This codes for CASSLTGGNEQFF.

The CDR3 sequence: CASSKTLTGQENTGELFF. The DNA for the CDR3 is TGTGCCAGCAGCAAGACACTCACCGGACAGGAGAACACCGGGGAGCTGTTTTTT. This chain joins TRBV21-1 and TRBJ2-2; TRBD1 is the table's D call and was not checked against the DNA. TRBV21-1 is reported as a pseudogene. This CDR3 has 18 residues.

The chain recombines TRBV5-6 with TRBJ2-3; 7 nucleotides match TRBD1. J gave up 5 bases and V 4 bases, and 10 bases lay outside the gene matches. The CDR3 sequence is 15 residues long. From germline, CDR1 is SGHDT and CDR2 YYEEEE. CDR3 sequence reads: CASSRTGDWGDTQYF. CDR3 coding DNA: TGTGCCAGCAGCCGGACAGGCGATTGGGGAGATACGCAGTATTTT. The full variable domain, rest sourced from reference TRBV5-6 and TRBJ2-3, is DAGVTQSPTHLIKTRGQQVTLRCSPKSGHDTVSWYQQALGQGPQFIFQYYEEEERQRGNFPDRFSGHQFPNYSSELNVNALLLGDSALYLCASSRTGDWGDTQYFGPGTRLTVL.

V usage is TRBV2 and J usage is TRBJ2-5; the match to TRBD2 covers 11 bases. J gave up 2 bases and V 8 bases, and 7 bases lay outside the gene matches. The germline V gene has CDR1 SNHLY and CDR2 FYNNEI. The CDR3 totals 15 residues. DNA of the CDR3: TGTGCCAGCGCCACTAGCGGGGGAAAACAAGAGACCCAGTACTTC. It is translated as CASATSGGKQETQYF.

This rearrangement joins TRBV13 to TRBJ2-1, with D perhaps TRBD2 (6 bases). The CDR3 contains 16 residues. Between the trimmed V and J ends, which lost 4 bases and 3 bases, there was a span of 16 bases. Germline CDR1 and CDR2: PRHDT and FYEKMQ (reference sequence). DNA for the CDR3: TGTGCCAGCAGCTCTGAAGGGACTTCAAGCTACAATGAGCAGTTCTTC. Protein product: CASSSEGTSSYNEQFF.

This chain uses TRBV6-1 with TRBJ1-2; possibly TRBD1 for D (5 bases). V lost 1 base and J 4 bases, leaving 10 bases between the germline ends. Germline V gives CDR1 MNHNS, CDR2 SASEGT. This CDR3 has 14 residues. The CDR3 sequence: CASSEEAGRYGYTF. DNA of the CDR3: TGTGCCAGCAGTGAAGAGGCAGGGCGCTATGGCTACACCTTC.

This clone was counted between two and nine times. J is TRBJ1-5 and V is TRBV19; 7 nucleotides align to TRBD1. Trimming removed 6 bases from V and 0 bases from J; junction bases left unmatched: 11. There are 17 residues in the CDR3. Germline V gene data show CDR1 as LNHDA and CDR2 as SQIVND (reference sequence). CDR3 nucleotide sequence: TGTGCCAGTAGCACCTTTTCCGGGACAGATAGCAATCAGCCCCAGCATTTT. Protein product: CASSTFSGTDSNQPQHF.

The sample holds a few counts of this clone. The chain recombines TRBV7-9 with TRBJ2-7; D is perhaps TRBD2 (5 bases). The CDR3 loop spans 16 amino acids. Trimming took off 4 bases at V and 4 bases at J, with 20 bases between the two ends. Germline V gene data show CDR1 as SEHNR and CDR2 as FQNEAQ (reference sequence). The CDR3 here is CASSSIGPSGAYEQYF. CDR3 bases: TGTGCCAGCAGCTCGATAGGGCCGAGCGGAGCGTACGAGCAGTACTTC.

For the CDR3, the DNA is TGCGCCAGCAGCCAGCGGGAGATAGGGGAGCTGTTTTTT. This translates into CASSQREIGELFF. The V and J genes are TRBV4-3 and TRBJ2-2; 7 nucleotides agree with TRBD2. Germline loops: CDR1 LGHNA, CDR2 YSLEER. V was clipped by 3 bases and J by 8 bases; unmatched bases: 3. The CDR3 runs to 13 residues.

The chain carries TRBV7-8 and TRBJ2-2; TRBD2 is a possible D gene (5 bases). Germline V gene data show CDR1 as SGHVS and CDR2 as FQNEAQ. V was shortened by 5 bases and J by 0 bases, with 13 bases between the two germline ends. The CDR3 contains 16 residues. The CDR3: CASSLRVRTNTGELFF. The CDR3 DNA is TGTGCCAGCAGCCTGCGGGTCCGGACGAACACCGGGGAGCTGTTTTTT.

The rearrangement uses TRBV7-2 and TRBJ2-7; TRBD1 agrees at 7 bases. Per the germline V gene, CDR1 is SGHTA and CDR2 is FQGNSA. V shed 5 bases and J 0 bases; nucleotides not matched to a gene: 10. This CDR3 is built from 16 residues. The CDR3 loop is CASSPSTGLVSYEQYF. DNA of the CDR3: TGTGCCAGCAGCCCTTCGACAGGGCTGGTCTCCTACGAGCAGTACTTC.

The chain recombines TRBV6-5 with TRBJ1-3; D is undetermined. This CDR3 comprises 13 residues. Germline V gene sequence: CDR1 MNHEY, CDR2 SVGAGI. Trimming pared 4 bases from V and 0 bases from J, leaving 4 bases between. CDR3 amino acids: CASSSLSGNTIYF. CDR3 nucleotide sequence: TGTGCCAGCAGTTCCCTCTCTGGAAACACCATATATTTT.

This clone was seen a single time. The chain employs TRBV10-3 and TRBJ1-1, with D tentatively TRBD1 (6 bases). V lost 3 bases to trimming and J lost 0 bases, with 8 bases between them. Germline V gives CDR1 ENHRY, CDR2 SYGVKD. CDR3 size: 14 residues. The CDR3, as DNA: TGTGCCATCAGTGATCCAGGGGTGAACACTGAAGCTTTCTTT. Protein product: CAISDPGVNTEAFF.

The V and J genes are TRBV21-1 and TRBJ2-7; the table's D call of TRBD1 was not tested on the DNA. TRBV21-1 constitutes a pseudogene. The CDR3 runs 14 residues. The CDR3 sequence is CASSSLTGGYEQYF. CDR3 sequence (DNA): TGTGCCAGCAGCAGTCTTACAGGGGGCTACGAGCAGTACTTC.

The rearrangement joins TRBV18 to TRBJ2-2; 7 bases agree with TRBD2. This CDR3 has 15 amino acids. Germline CDR1 is KGHSH and CDR2 is LQKENI. After removal of 3 bases from V and 4 bases from J, the junction contained 5 bases not matched to a gene. The CDR3, as DNA: TGTGCCAGCTCACCTTGGGACTACCTCACCGGGGAGCTGTTTTTT. Its protein product is CASSPWDYLTGELFF.

The chain carries TRBV30 and TRBJ2-7; 9 nucleotides agree with TRBD1. After removal of 0 bases from V and 6 bases from J, the junction contained 15 bases not matched to a gene. From germline, CDR1 is GTSNPN and CDR2 SVGIG (reference sequence). The CDR3 length is 17 residues. CDR3 loop: CAWSVRAPGQGFAEQYF. The CDR3 DNA sequence: TGTGCCTGGAGTGTCCGGGCACCGGGACAGGGATTCGCCGAGCAGTACTTC.

The chain employs TRBV5-4 and TRBJ1-4; 9 nucleotides match TRBD1. Germline V CDR1 and CDR2: SGHNT, YYREEE (reference sequence). The CDR3 loop spans 15 amino acids. Germline trimming cut 4 bases from V and 3 bases from J; bases unmatched to any gene: 4. The CDR3 loop is CASSRDRDPNEKLFF. In DNA, the CDR3 is TGTGCCAGCAGCCGGGACAGGGACCCTAATGAAAAACTGTTTTTT.

This chain links TRBV2 with TRBJ1-5; TRBD1 agrees at 7 bases. CDR1 is SNHLY, CDR2 FYNNEI, per germline. V was pared by 2 bases and J by 4 bases, with 5 bases of the junction left unmatched. This CDR3 is 15 amino acids long. In nucleotides, the CDR3 is TGTGCCAGCAGTGAAAGGACAGGCCCTAATCAGCCCCAGCATTTT. Amino acid sequence: CASSERTGPNQPQHF.

V gene TRBV30 combines with J gene TRBJ2-1, with 8 bases matching TRBD1. J gave up 9 bases and V 0 bases, and 7 bases lay outside the gene matches. Germline-derived CDR1 and CDR2 are GTSNPN and SVGIG (reference sequence). The CDR3 is 14 amino acids. The CDR3 region is CAWSVRAGGTEQFF. Here the CDR3 DNA reads TGTGCCTGGAGTGTACGGGCAGGGGGCACTGAGCAGTTCTTC.